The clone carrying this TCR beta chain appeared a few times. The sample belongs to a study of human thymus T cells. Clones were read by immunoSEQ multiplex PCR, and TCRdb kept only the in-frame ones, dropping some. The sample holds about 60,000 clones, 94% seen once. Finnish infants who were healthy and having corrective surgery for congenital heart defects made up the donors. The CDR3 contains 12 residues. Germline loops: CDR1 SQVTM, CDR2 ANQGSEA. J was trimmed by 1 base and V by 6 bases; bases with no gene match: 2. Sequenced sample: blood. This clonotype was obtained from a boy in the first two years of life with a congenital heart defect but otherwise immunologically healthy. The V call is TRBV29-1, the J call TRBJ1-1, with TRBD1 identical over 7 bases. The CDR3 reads CSVRDRNTEAFF. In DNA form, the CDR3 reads TGCAGCGTCCGGGACAGGAACACTGAAGCTTTCTTT.